Listed here is a single T cell receptor beta chain. Its antigen is currently unknown. This sample was included in a study of blood T cells in healthy people across ages. Broader study findings: There was no known CMV status for donors, so expanded clonotype changes were possibly confounded.

Trimming stripped 0 bases from V and 2 bases from J, with 13 bases between. The CDR3 is 16 residues long. Per germline, CDR1 SGHRS and CDR2 YFSETQ. A second PCR, run for about 6 to 12 cycles, used a sample-barcoded 5' primer plus a J-beta primer mix. Using its own MiXCR run on the 5' RACE reads, TCRdb lists one record per CDR3 protein. The sample has under 2,000,000 distinct CDR3 sequences; just under 50% are singletons. The receptor was isolated from a woman aged 40 to 50 in good health. The chain recombines TRBV5-1 with TRBJ2-3; D is ambiguous. Sequenced: blood. CDR3 DNA sequence: TGCGCCAGCAGCTTGGGTGCAGTAAAAAACACAGATACGCAGTATTTT. It encodes CASSLGAVKNTDTQYF.